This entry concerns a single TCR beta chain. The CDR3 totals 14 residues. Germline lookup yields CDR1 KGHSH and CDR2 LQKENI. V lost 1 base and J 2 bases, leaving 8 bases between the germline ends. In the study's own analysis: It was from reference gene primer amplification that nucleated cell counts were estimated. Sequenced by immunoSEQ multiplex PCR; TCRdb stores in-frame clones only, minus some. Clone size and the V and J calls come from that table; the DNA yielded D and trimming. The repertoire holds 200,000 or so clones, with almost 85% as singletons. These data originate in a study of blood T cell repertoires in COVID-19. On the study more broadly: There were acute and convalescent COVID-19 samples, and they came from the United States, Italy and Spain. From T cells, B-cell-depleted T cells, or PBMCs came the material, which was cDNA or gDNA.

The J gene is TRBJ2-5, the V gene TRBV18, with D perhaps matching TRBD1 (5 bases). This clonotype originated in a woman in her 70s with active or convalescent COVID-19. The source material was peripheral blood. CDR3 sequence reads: CASSPRQLQETQYF. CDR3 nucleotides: TGTGCCAGCTCACCACGACAGTTACAAGAGACCCAGTACTTC.